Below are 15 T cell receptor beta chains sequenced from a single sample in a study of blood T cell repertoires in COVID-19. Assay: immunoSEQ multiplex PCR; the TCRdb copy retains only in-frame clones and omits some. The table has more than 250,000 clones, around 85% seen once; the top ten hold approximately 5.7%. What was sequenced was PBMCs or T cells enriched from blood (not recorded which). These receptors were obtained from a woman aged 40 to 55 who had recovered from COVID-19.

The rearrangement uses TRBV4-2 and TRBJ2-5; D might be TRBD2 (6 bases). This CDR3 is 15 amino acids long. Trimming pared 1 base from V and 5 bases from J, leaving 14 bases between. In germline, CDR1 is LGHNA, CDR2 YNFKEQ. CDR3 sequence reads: CASSQAAGIVETQYF. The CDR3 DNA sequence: TGTGCCAGCAGCCAAGCGGCGGGAATAGTCGAGACCCAGTACTTC.

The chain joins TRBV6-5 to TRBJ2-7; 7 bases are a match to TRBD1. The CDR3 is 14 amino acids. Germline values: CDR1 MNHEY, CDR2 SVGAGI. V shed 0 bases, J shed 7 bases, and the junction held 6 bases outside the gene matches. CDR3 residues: CASSYSGTVREQYF. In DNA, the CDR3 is TGTGCCAGCAGTTACTCCGGGACAGTCCGGGAGCAGTACTTC.

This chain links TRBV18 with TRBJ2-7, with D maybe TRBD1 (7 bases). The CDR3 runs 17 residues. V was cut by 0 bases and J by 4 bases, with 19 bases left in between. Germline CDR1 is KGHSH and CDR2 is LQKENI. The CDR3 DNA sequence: TGTGCCAGCTCACCACCGGGAGGCGCCAGGGGGACTTACGAGCAGTACTTC. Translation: CASSPPGGARGTYEQYF.

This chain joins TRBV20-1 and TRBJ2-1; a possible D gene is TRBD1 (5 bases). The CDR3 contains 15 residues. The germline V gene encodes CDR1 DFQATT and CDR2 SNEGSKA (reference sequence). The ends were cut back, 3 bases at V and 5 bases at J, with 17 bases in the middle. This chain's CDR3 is CSASVLLRGNNEQFF. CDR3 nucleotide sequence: TGCAGTGCTAGTGTATTACTAAGGGGTAACAATGAGCAGTTCTTC.

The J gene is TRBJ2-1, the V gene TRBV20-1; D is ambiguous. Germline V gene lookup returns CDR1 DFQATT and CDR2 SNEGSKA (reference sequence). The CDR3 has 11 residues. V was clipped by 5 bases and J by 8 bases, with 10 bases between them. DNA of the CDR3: TGCAGTGCTGACCGACGGGATGAGCAGTTCTTC. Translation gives CSADRRDEQFF.

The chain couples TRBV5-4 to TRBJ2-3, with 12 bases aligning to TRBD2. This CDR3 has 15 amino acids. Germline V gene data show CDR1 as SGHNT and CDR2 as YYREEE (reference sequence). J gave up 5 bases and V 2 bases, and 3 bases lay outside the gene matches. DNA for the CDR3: TGTGCCAGCAGCTTAAGACTAGCGGGAGTAGATACGCAGTATTTT. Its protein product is CASSLRLAGVDTQYF.

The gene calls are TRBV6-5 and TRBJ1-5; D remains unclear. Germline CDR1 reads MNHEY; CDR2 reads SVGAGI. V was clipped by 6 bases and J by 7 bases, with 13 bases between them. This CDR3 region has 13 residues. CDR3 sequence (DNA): TGTGCCAGCAGGGTCTCCTTGAGGCAGCCCCAGCATTTT. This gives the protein CASRVSLRQPQHF.

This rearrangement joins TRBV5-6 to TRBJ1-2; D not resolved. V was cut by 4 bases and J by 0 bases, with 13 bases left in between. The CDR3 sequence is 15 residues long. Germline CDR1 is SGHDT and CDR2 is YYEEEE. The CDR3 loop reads CASSRGQTTNYGYTF. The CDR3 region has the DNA TGTGCCAGCAGCCGCGGGCAGACGACTAACTATGGCTACACCTTC.

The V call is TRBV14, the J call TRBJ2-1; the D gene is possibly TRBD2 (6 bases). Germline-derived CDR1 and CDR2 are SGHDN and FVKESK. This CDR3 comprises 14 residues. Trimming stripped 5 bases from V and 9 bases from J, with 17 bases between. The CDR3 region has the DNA TGTGCCAGCAGCGTTCGAGAATTGGGGGGTGAGCAGTTCTTC. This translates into CASSVRELGGEQFF.

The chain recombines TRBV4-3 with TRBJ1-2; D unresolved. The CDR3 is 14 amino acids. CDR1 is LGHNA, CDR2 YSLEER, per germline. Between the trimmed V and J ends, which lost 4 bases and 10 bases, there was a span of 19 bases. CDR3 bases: TGCGCCAGCAGCCCCCTTGGGGTGGGAGAGGACTACACCTTC. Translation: CASSPLGVGEDYTF.

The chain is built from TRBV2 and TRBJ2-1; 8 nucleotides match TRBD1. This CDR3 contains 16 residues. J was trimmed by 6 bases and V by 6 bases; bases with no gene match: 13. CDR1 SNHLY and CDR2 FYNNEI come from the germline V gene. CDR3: CASSPRTDRVLNEQFF. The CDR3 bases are TGTGCCAGCAGCCCAAGGACGGACAGGGTCCTCAATGAGCAGTTCTTC.

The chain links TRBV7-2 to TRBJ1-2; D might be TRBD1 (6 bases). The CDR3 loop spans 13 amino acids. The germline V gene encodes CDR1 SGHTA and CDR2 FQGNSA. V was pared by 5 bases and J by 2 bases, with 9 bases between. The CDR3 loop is CASSNRENYGYTF. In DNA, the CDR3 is TGTGCCAGCAGCAACAGGGAGAACTATGGCTACACCTTC.

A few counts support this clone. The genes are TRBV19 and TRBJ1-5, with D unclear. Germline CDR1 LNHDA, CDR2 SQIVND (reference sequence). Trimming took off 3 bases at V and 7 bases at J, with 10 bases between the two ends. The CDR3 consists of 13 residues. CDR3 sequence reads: CASSIDGNQPQHF. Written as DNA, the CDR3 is TGTGCCAGTAGTATCGACGGGAACCAGCCCCAGCATTTT.

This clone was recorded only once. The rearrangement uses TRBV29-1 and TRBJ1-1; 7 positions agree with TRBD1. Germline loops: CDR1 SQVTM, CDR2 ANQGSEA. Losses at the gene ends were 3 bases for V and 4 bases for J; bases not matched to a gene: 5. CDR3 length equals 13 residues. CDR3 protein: CSVERGLGTEAFF. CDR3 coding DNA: TGCAGCGTTGAGAGGGGGCTGGGCACTGAAGCTTTCTTT.

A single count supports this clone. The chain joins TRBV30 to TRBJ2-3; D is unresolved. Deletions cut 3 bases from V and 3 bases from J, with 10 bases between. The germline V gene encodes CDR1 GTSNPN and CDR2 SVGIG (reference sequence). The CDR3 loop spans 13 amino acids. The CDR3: CAWSPRFTDTQYF. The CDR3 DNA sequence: TGTGCCTGGAGCCCCCGTTTTACAGATACGCAGTATTTT.